Shown below are 21 T cell receptor beta chains from a single sample sequenced in a study of cytomegalovirus exposure and HLA in healthy donors. The PCR used 60 Vbeta and 13 Jbeta primers. Using immunoSEQ multiplex PCR, the repertoire was profiled, and TCRdb retains in-frame clones only, with some absent. The sample lists roughly 220,000 clones; roughly 80% were seen once. Material for sequencing was PBMCs. Every receptor here comes from a man aged 50-59 years in good health and CMV-seronegative.

The V call is TRBV18, the J call TRBJ1-4; D may be TRBD1 (6 bases). This CDR3 contains 14 residues. Trimming shortened V by 6 bases and J by 8 bases, and 16 bases separated the two germline ends. The germline V gene has CDR1 KGHSH and CDR2 LQKENI. DNA of the CDR3: TGTGCCAGCTCCACGTCACAGGGAGGGGAAAAACTGTTTTTT. This codes for CASSTSQGGEKLFF. The whole variable domain, filled in from reference TRBV18 and TRBJ1-4, reads NAGVMQNPRHLVRRRGQEARLRCSPMKGHSHVYWYRQLPEEGLKFMVYLQKENIIDESGMPKERFSAEFPKEGPSILRIQQVVRGDSAAYFCASSTSQGGEKLFFGSGTQLSVL.

The rearrangement links TRBV5-1 to TRBJ2-6; D gene ambiguous. The CDR3 is made up of 16 amino acids. CDR1 SGHRS and CDR2 YFSETQ come from the germline V gene. The V end was cut by 0 bases, the J end by 4 bases, with 11 bases between. CDR3 sequence (DNA): TGCGCCAGCAGCTTGGACCCCCAGAAAGGGGCCAACGTCCTGACTTTC. Protein: CASSLDPQKGANVLTF.

About this clone itself: The germline gene is not matched at one end of the junction; a read error may be the cause. V gene TRBV7-9 combines with J gene TRBJ1-2, with 10 bases matching TRBD1. This CDR3 region has 16 residues. The germline gives CDR1 SEHNR, CDR2 FQNEAQ (reference sequence). The CDR3 DNA is TGTTCCAGCAGTACTTCCGGGACAGGGGATCACTATGGCTACACCTTC. Translation: CSSSTSGTGDHYGYTF.

This clone has only a few counts. This sequence joins TRBV27 and TRBJ2-7; TRBD1 is a possible D gene (6 bases). The ends were cut back, 11 bases at V and 8 bases at J, with 22 bases in the middle. CDR1 and CDR2 (germline): MNHEY, SMNVEV (reference sequence). The CDR3 runs to 13 residues. CDR3 amino acids: CAGPPTPRGQQYF. The CDR3 DNA is TGTGCCGGACCCCCGACCCCCAGGGGACAGCAGTACTTC.

J is TRBJ2-7 and V is TRBV6-5; weak D call: TRBD1 (5 bases). V dropped 2 bases and J dropped 5 bases, with 10 bases sitting between them. This CDR3 has 13 amino acids. Germline lookup yields CDR1 MNHEY and CDR2 SVGAGI. The CDR3 bases are TGTGCCAGCAGTTACGCAGGGTACGACGAGCAGTACTTC. The encoded protein is CASSYAGYDEQYF.

The chain joins TRBV28 to TRBJ2-3; a possible D gene is TRBD1 (7 bases). This CDR3 has 12 amino acids. The ends were cut back, 5 bases at V and 11 bases at J, with 14 bases in the middle. CDR1 and CDR2 (germline): MDHEN, SYDVKM. The CDR3 region is CASSLGQGGQYF. CDR3 DNA: TGTGCCAGCAGTCTCGGGCAGGGGGGGCAGTATTTT.

This clone is a singleton in its sample. The V call is TRBV6-1, the J call TRBJ1-5, with 9 positions matching TRBD1. Germline V gene data show CDR1 as MNHNS and CDR2 as SASEGT. The CDR3 contains 15 residues. V was pared by 5 bases and J by 3 bases, with 5 bases of the junction left unmatched. CDR3 in amino acids: CASSPGQGPNQPQHF. The CDR3 DNA reads as TGTGCCAGCAGTCCAGGACAGGGGCCCAATCAGCCCCAGCATTTT.

The chain carries TRBV6-1 and TRBJ1-5; D ambiguous. The CDR3 is 16 amino acids. Between the trimmed V and J ends, which lost 4 bases and 4 bases, there was a span of 17 bases. CDR1 and CDR2 from the germline V gene are MNHNS and SASEGT. The CDR3 region has the DNA TGTGCCAGCAGTGGACGTCTTGGGCAGCAAAATCAGCCCCAGCATTTT. This translates into CASSGRLGQQNQPQHF.

This chain links TRBV5-4 with TRBJ2-1; 10 nucleotides align to TRBD2. This CDR3 is built from 16 residues. The junction had 4 bases not matched to a gene; V was cut back by 4 bases and J by 0 bases. Germline CDR1 is SGHNT and CDR2 is YYREEE (reference sequence). The CDR3: CASSPTSGRSYNEQFF. CDR3 bases: TGTGCCAGCAGCCCGACTAGCGGGCGCTCCTACAATGAGCAGTTCTTC.

The chain uses TRBV7-2 and TRBJ2-1, with TRBD2 identical over 13 bases. Germline V gives CDR1 SGHTA, CDR2 FQGNSA. Unmatched junction bases numbered 7, after V lost 5 bases and J lost 6 bases. The CDR3 length is 16 residues. CDR3 sequence (DNA): TGTGCCAGCAGCCGCGGACTAGCGGGAGCCGGCAATGAGCAGTTCTTC. It codes for CASSRGLAGAGNEQFF. The full variable domain, completed using reference TRBV7-2 and TRBJ2-1, is GAGVSQSPSNKVTEKGKDVELRCDPISGHTALYWYRQSLGQGLEFLIYFQGNSAPDKSGLPSDRFSAERTGGSVSTLTIQRTQQEDSAVYLCASSRGLAGAGNEQFFGPGTRLTVL.

The chain joins TRBV29-1 to TRBJ2-1; TRBD1 is a possible D gene (5 bases). Germline V CDR1 and CDR2: SQVTM, ANQGSEA. V gave up 3 bases and J gave up 12 bases, with 21 bases separating them. The CDR3 has 14 residues. The CDR3 loop reads CSVEGREPTMGQFF. The CDR3 DNA sequence: TGCAGCGTTGAGGGCAGGGAACCTACAATGGGGCAGTTCTTC.

This clone was seen a single time. This chain connects TRBV23-1 to TRBJ1-5, with 7 bases fitting TRBD1. TRBV23-1 is an ORF; its function is uncertain. The CDR3 spans 18 residues. The V segment lost 1 base and the J segment 4 bases; nucleotides outside the gene matches: 13. CDR3 coding DNA: TGCGCCAGCAGTCAATTTCCTACAGGGGTTAATAAAAATCAGCCCCAGCATTTT. Its protein product is CASSQFPTGVNKNQPQHF.

The rearrangement uses TRBV4-2 and TRBJ1-2, with D possibly matching TRBD1 (6 bases). CDR1 LGHNA and CDR2 YNFKEQ come from the germline V gene. The CDR3 runs to 13 residues. The V end lost 1 base, the J end lost 8 bases, and 11 bases lay between the germline ends. The CDR3 coding sequence is TGTGCCAGCAGCCAAGGGCAGGGGTACGGCTACACCTTC. This gives the protein CASSQGQGYGYTF.

This clone was picked up a small number of times. The chain uses TRBV6-6 and TRBJ2-2, with 12 bases matching TRBD2. CDR3 length equals 15 residues. Germline CDR1 is MNHNY and CDR2 is SVGAGI (reference sequence). V shed 8 bases and J 5 bases; nucleotides not matched to a gene: 6. The CDR3 loop reads CASSGLAGSTGELFF. The CDR3 nucleotides read TGTGCCAGCTCAGGACTAGCGGGGTCGACCGGGGAGCTGTTTTTT.

The chain recombines TRBV6-5 with TRBJ2-1; the D gene is possibly TRBD1 (6 bases). V was trimmed by 5 bases and J by 9 bases, leaving 14 bases between them. This CDR3 is 13 amino acids long. Germline V gene data show CDR1 as MNHEY and CDR2 as SVGAGI. This CDR3 is CASSQRTESEQFF. The DNA for the CDR3 is TGTGCCAGCAGTCAGCGGACAGAGAGTGAGCAGTTCTTC.

The rearrangement joins TRBV28 to TRBJ2-6; D remains unclear. Germline CDR1 is MDHEN and CDR2 is SYDVKM. V was pared by 6 bases and J by 0 bases, with 9 bases between. The CDR3 extends over 15 amino acids. This CDR3 is CASSPHSSGANVLTF. CDR3 coding DNA: TGTGCCAGCAGCCCCCATTCCTCTGGGGCCAACGTCCTGACTTTC.

DNA for the CDR3: TGTGCCAGCACAGCGGGACTAGCGGGAGGGCCGCTCGGCTATGAGCAGTTCTTC. Protein sequence: CASTAGLAGGPLGYEQFF. The chain recombines TRBV28 with TRBJ2-1; 16 bases map to TRBD2. Per the germline V gene, CDR1 is MDHEN and CDR2 is SYDVKM. J lost 8 bases, V lost 7 bases, and 14 bases had no gene match. The CDR3 is made up of 18 amino acids.

The gene calls are TRBV5-4 and TRBJ2-4; D unresolved. V shed 0 bases and J shed 0 bases, with 7 bases lying between them. CDR1 and CDR2 (germline): SGHNT, YYREEE (reference sequence). The CDR3 is 15 residues long. Here the CDR3 reads CASSLDGLAKNIQYF. The CDR3 bases are TGTGCCAGCAGCTTGGACGGTCTAGCCAAAAACATTCAGTACTTC. Filled out from reference TRBV5-4 and TRBJ2-4, the complete variable domain reads ETGVTQSPTHLIKTRGQQVTLRCSSQSGHNTVSWYQQALGQGPQFIFQYYREEENGRGNFPPRFSGLQFPNYSSELNVNALELDDSALYLCASSLDGLAKNIQYFGAGTRLSVL.

V usage is TRBV5-1 and J usage is TRBJ2-1; TRBD1 agrees at 8 bases. CDR1 and CDR2 from the germline V gene are SGHRS and YFSETQ. After removal of 1 base from V and 8 bases from J, the junction contained 8 bases not matched to a gene. The CDR3 is made up of 15 amino acids. The CDR3 protein is CASSLRTGQYDEQFF. The CDR3 bases are TGCGCCAGCAGCTTGAGGACAGGGCAGTACGATGAGCAGTTCTTC.

This clone was seen only once. The chain has TRBV19 and TRBJ1-2, with 8 bases fitting TRBD1. CDR3 length: 13 amino acids. From germline, CDR1 is LNHDA and CDR2 SQIVND (reference sequence). The V gene end was trimmed by 9 bases and the J gene end by 2 bases; junction bases not matched to a gene: 5. The CDR3 loop reads CASRTGTNYGYTF. DNA for the CDR3: TGTGCCAGCCGGACAGGGACGAACTATGGCTACACCTTC.

The chain joins TRBV11-2 to TRBJ2-7, with TRBD1 identical over 12 bases. Germline V gene sequence: CDR1 SGHAT, CDR2 FQNNGV. The junction had 7 bases not matched to a gene; V was cut back by 5 bases and J by 5 bases. This CDR3 has 15 residues. This CDR3 is CASSPVGTGGDEQYF. As DNA, the CDR3 is TGTGCCAGCAGCCCGGTGGGGACAGGGGGCGACGAGCAGTACTTC.